This entry is about one T cell receptor (beta chain). Sequencing used immunoSEQ multiplex PCR; TCRdb keeps in-frame clones, though not all of them. Of 250,000 to 400,000 clones listed, 88% are singletons. This entry belongs to a study of cytomegalovirus exposure and HLA in healthy donors. The CDR3 is 14 amino acids. The germline V gene has CDR1 SGHNT and CDR2 YENEEA. V shed 4 bases, J shed 7 bases, and the junction held 10 bases outside the gene matches. The gene calls are TRBV11-3 and TRBJ2-7, with TRBD2 matching over 7 bases. This clonotype was sampled from a man aged 25 to 40 in good health and CMV-seronegative. The specimen was PBMCs. The CDR3 nucleotides are TGTGCCAGCAGCTCCGGGACTACCTCTATGGAGCAGTACTTC. The encoded protein is CASSSGTTSMEQYF.